The 9 T cell receptor beta chains given below trace back to one sample, sequenced in a study of T cell repertoires in cytomegalovirus infection. TCRdb re-analysed the reads in MiXCR, keeping a single row per CDR3 protein. The sample holds under 200,000 distinct CDR3 sequences, about a fifth seen once. Their specific antigens are unknown. This material consisted of CD8+ T cells from cultured PBMCs, taken from culture after CMV antigen stimulation. All receptors derive from a human donor in good health (CMV status not recorded). Some clones in this sample may be carry-over from other donors' samples.

V and J are TRBV12-3 or TRBV12-4 and TRBJ2-1; no firm D call. Trimming cost V 7 bases and J 7 bases, with 11 bases left between them. The CDR3 loop spans 12 amino acids. The CDR3 reads CASTKRVNEQFF. The CDR3 nucleotides read TGTGCCAGCACCAAAAGGGTGAATGAGCAGTTCTTC.

The genes are TRBV27 and TRBJ1-1; 9 bases map to TRBD1. V shed 2 bases and J 6 bases; nucleotides not matched to a gene: 16. This CDR3 spans 18 amino acids. Per the germline V gene, CDR1 is MNHEY and CDR2 is SMNVEV (reference sequence). CDR3 nucleotide sequence: TGTGCCAGCAGTTTACAGCCCGGGACAGGGCGTTTTGGAGCTGAAGCTTTCTTT. It codes for CASSLQPGTGRFGAEAFF.

The CDR3 coding sequence is TGCGCCAGCAGCAATTACAGGGACGAGCAGTACTTC. It specifies CASSNYRDEQYF. This chain connects TRBV4-3 to TRBJ2-7; tentatively, D is TRBD1 (6 bases). In germline, CDR1 is LGHNA, CDR2 YSLEER. V gave up 5 bases and J gave up 5 bases, with 10 bases separating them. The CDR3 spans 12 residues.

This chain uses TRBV6-6 with TRBJ1-5; no clear D gene. The CDR3 runs to 12 residues. Trimming removed 2 bases at V and 2 bases at J, with 1 base between. In germline, CDR1 is MNHNY, CDR2 SVGAGI (reference sequence). Here the CDR3 reads CASSYGNQPQHF. In DNA, the CDR3 is TGTGCCAGCAGTTACGGCAATCAGCCCCAGCATTTT.

Regarding this clonotype: At one boundary the junction diverges from the germline segment, which might be a read error. The chain carries TRBV13 and TRBJ2-3, with D perhaps matching TRBD1 (7 bases). The CDR3 has 14 amino acids. Germline values: CDR1 PRHDT, CDR2 FYEKMQ (reference sequence). The CDR3 region is CASRSGGLTDTKYF. In DNA, the CDR3 is TGTGCCAGCAGATCAGGGGGGTTGACAGATACGAAGTATTTT.

The genes are TRBV7-9 and TRBJ1-2; 8 nucleotides match TRBD1. The V gene's germline CDR1 is SEHNR and CDR2 FQNEAQ (reference sequence). CDR3 size: 12 residues. V lost 4 bases to trimming and J lost 6 bases; unmatched junction nucleotides: 1. The CDR3 loop reads CASSSTGDGYTF. CDR3 in DNA: TGTGCCAGCAGCTCGACAGGGGATGGCTACACCTTC.

V usage is TRBV10-3 and J usage is TRBJ1-1; possible D gene TRBD1, 5 bases. Trimming took off 6 bases at V and 5 bases at J, with 19 bases between the two ends. The germline gives CDR1 ENHRY, CDR2 SYGVKD. CDR3 length: 15 residues. CDR3 nucleotide sequence: TGTGCCATCAGGCCAGGGTTTGACCTGAGGACTGAAGCTTTCTTT. It codes for CAIRPGFDLRTEAFF.

In its sample, this clonotype was seen a few times. In DNA form, the CDR3 reads TGTGCCAGCAGTTTGACAGTGACTGAGGAACAAGAGACCCAGTACTTC. This sequence encodes CASSLTVTEEQETQYF. The chain carries TRBV12-3 or TRBV12-4 and TRBJ2-5; possible D gene TRBD1, 5 bases. V was trimmed by 3 bases and J by 2 bases, leaving 16 bases between them. The CDR3 consists of 16 residues.

This clonotype was counted between two and nine times. V and J are TRBV9 and TRBJ2-1; 10 bases are a match to TRBD2. The CDR3 spans 18 residues. After removal of 4 bases from V and 5 bases from J, the junction contained 15 bases not matched to a gene. Germline V gives CDR1 SGDLS, CDR2 YYNGEE. Here the CDR3 reads CASSPLLAGPSTDNEQFF. For the CDR3, the DNA is TGTGCCAGCAGCCCTCTACTAGCGGGGCCTTCCACCGACAATGAGCAGTTCTTC. Filled out from reference TRBV9 and TRBJ2-1, the complete variable domain reads DSGVTQTPKHLITATGQRVTLRCSPRSGDLSVYWYQQSLDQGLQFLIQYYNGEERAKGNILERFSAQQFPDLHSELNLSSLELGDSALYFCASSPLLAGPSTDNEQFFGPGTRLTVL.